The 32 T cell receptor beta chains listed next were all sequenced from one sample in a study of blood T cell repertoires in COVID-19. The method was immunoSEQ multiplex PCR; TCRdb's version includes in-frame clones alone and lacks a portion of them. Counted here are under 350,000 clones, 83% occurring once; the ten biggest clones make up roughly 10%. Sequencing used peripheral blood. These receptors all stem from a woman between 50 and 59 years old who had recovered from COVID-19.

The CDR3 DNA follows: TGTGCCAGCAGCATATCGACTAGGATTGCGGATACGCAGTATTTT. Its protein product is CASSISTRIADTQYF. The chain joins TRBV7-2 to TRBJ2-3, with D possibly being TRBD2 (6 bases). The germline V and J ends were trimmed by 5 bases and 6 bases, with 18 bases remaining between them. Germline V gene data show CDR1 as SGHTA and CDR2 as FQGNSA. The CDR3 extends over 15 amino acids.

The chain joins TRBV5-4 to TRBJ2-3, with D tentatively TRBD2 (6 bases). The CDR3 is 15 amino acids. With 4 bases removed from V and 5 bases from J, the gap between germline ends came to 17 bases. Germline CDR1 is SGHNT and CDR2 is YYREEE (reference sequence). DNA of the CDR3: TGTGCCAGCAGCCAACGGACCGCCGGGGGAGATACGCAGTATTTT. Residues: CASSQRTAGGDTQYF.

The rearrangement uses TRBV7-9 and TRBJ2-3, with a weak D call TRBD2 (6 bases). Germline CDR1 SEHNR, CDR2 FQNEAQ (reference sequence). This CDR3 spans 15 amino acids. V lost 4 bases and J lost 2, with 13 bases in between. The CDR3 nucleotides read TGTGCCAGCAGCTACTTTAGCGGATACACAGATACGCAGTATTTT. Translating it yields CASSYFSGYTDTQYF.

This chain links TRBV7-2 with TRBJ2-1; D perhaps matches TRBD1 (6 bases). The V end was cut by 8 bases, the J end by 5 bases, with 10 bases between. CDR3 size: 12 residues. The germline gives CDR1 SGHTA, CDR2 FQGNSA. The CDR3 is CASGWTDNEQFF. CDR3 in DNA: TGTGCCAGCGGCTGGACAGACAATGAGCAGTTCTTC.

This clone has a handful of counts. The genes are TRBV7-2 and TRBJ1-2, with TRBD1 matching over 8 bases. V lost 4 bases and J lost 7; bases outside the gene matches: 8. Germline assignment: CDR1 SGHTA and CDR2 FQGNSA. The CDR3 runs to 14 residues. The CDR3 nucleotides read TGTGCCAGCAGCTCAAACAGGGGGGTTGGTGGCTACACCTTC. Protein product: CASSSNRGVGGYTF. The full variable domain, rest sourced from reference TRBV7-2 and TRBJ1-2, is GAGVSQSPSNKVTEKGKDVELRCDPISGHTALYWYRQSLGQGLEFLIYFQGNSAPDKSGLPSDRFSAERTGGSVSTLTIQRTQQEDSAVYLCASSSNRGVGGYTFGSGTRLTVV.

V gene TRBV29-1 combines with J gene TRBJ2-1; D not resolved. Germline values: CDR1 SQVTM, CDR2 ANQGSEA. Trimming stripped 5 bases from V and 8 bases from J, with 7 bases between. The CDR3 spans 10 residues. The CDR3 region has the DNA TGCAGCGTTCGAAACTATGAGCAGTTCTTC. Protein product: CSVRNYEQFF.

The genes are TRBV7-8 and TRBJ1-5, with TRBD1 matching over 9 bases. Germline values: CDR1 SGHVS, CDR2 FQNEAQ. The length of the CDR3 is 17 residues. Trimming took 0 bases from V and 1 from J; bases not matched to a gene: 4. The CDR3 DNA is TGTGCCAGCAGCTTAGCGGGGACAGGGAGAAGCAATCAGCCCCAGCATTTT. It codes for CASSLAGTGRSNQPQHF.

The rearrangement joins TRBV29-1 to TRBJ1-1; 7 bases are a match to TRBD1. CDR3 length: 12 amino acids. V trimming: 7 bases; J trimming: 4 bases; junction bases outside the gene matches: 6. Germline V gene data show CDR1 as SQVTM and CDR2 as ANQGSEA. The CDR3 loop is CSARQGSTEAFF. CDR3 sequence (DNA): TGCAGCGCGAGACAGGGAAGCACTGAAGCTTTCTTT.

With respect to this clone: This sample includes further DNA sequences coding for the same CDR3. This chain joins TRBV3-1 (or the pseudogene TRBV3-2) and TRBJ2-7; the match to TRBD2 covers 8 bases. This CDR3 comprises 19 residues. CDR1 is LGHDT and CDR2 is YNNKEL in the germline V gene (reference sequence). J gave up 2 bases and V 1 base, and 16 bases lay outside the gene matches. Here the CDR3 DNA reads TGTGCCAGCAGCCAAGCTTGGATGGGCGGGAGGCAGGTCACCTACGAGCAGTACTTC. Translation gives CASSQAWMGGRQVTYEQYF.

V usage is TRBV27 and J usage is TRBJ2-7; possibly TRBD2 for D (5 bases). V was cut by 3 bases and J by 6 bases, with 12 bases left in between. This CDR3 comprises 13 residues. Germline CDR1 is MNHEY and CDR2 is SMNVEV (reference sequence). The CDR3 loop is CASSFPDSPEQYF. Written as DNA, the CDR3 is TGTGCCAGCAGTTTTCCGGACTCTCCCGAGCAGTACTTC.

There are a few counts of this clone. The genes are TRBV27 and TRBJ2-7, with 12 bases fitting TRBD2. The CDR3 spans 16 residues. The ends lost 5 bases at V and 6 bases at J; junction bases unmatched: 11. The germline V gene encodes CDR1 MNHEY and CDR2 SMNVEV (reference sequence). In DNA, the CDR3 is TGTGCCAGCAGTCTACCTCTAACTAGCGGGAGGAGCGAGCAGTACTTC. Amino acids: CASSLPLTSGRSEQYF.

CDR3 in DNA: TGTGCCAGCAGCTTTACAGGGTTGACTGAGCAGTTCTTC. Its protein product is CASSFTGLTEQFF. The gene calls are TRBV11-3 and TRBJ2-1; D is possibly TRBD1 (6 bases). The germline V gene encodes CDR1 SGHNT and CDR2 YENEEA. V dropped 3 bases and J dropped 9 bases, with 12 bases sitting between them. This CDR3 is 13 amino acids long.

J is TRBJ1-1 and V is TRBV20-1; 7 positions agree with TRBD1. Germline V gene data show CDR1 as DFQATT and CDR2 as SNEGSKA (reference sequence). The CDR3 is made up of 11 amino acids. The CDR3 spells CRGGSGTEAFF. The CDR3 coding sequence is TGCAGAGGGGGCAGCGGCACTGAAGCTTTCTTT.

The rearrangement joins TRBV4-3 to TRBJ1-4; D is unclear. V gave up 3 bases and J gave up 5 bases, with 7 bases separating them. Germline assignment: CDR1 LGHNA and CDR2 YSLEER. This CDR3 has 13 residues. DNA for the CDR3: TGCGCCAGCAGCCAGAGGTTGAATGAAAAACTGTTTTTT. This translates into CASSQRLNEKLFF.

This rearrangement joins TRBV5-1 to TRBJ2-7; maybe TRBD1 (6 bases). Germline CDR1 is SGHRS and CDR2 is YFSETQ. The V end lost 4 bases, the J end lost 2 bases, and 10 bases lay between the germline ends. The CDR3 totals 13 residues. The DNA of the CDR3 is TGCGCCAGCAGCCCGACAGGTACCTACGAGCAGTACTTC. Translating it yields CASSPTGTYEQYF.

The genes are TRBV7-2 and TRBJ2-1; 10 bases map to TRBD2. Germline values: CDR1 SGHTA, CDR2 FQGNSA. This CDR3 region has 15 residues. The ends lost 5 bases at V and 6 bases at J; junction bases unmatched: 7. The CDR3: CASSQPGLAPNEQFF. The CDR3, as DNA: TGTGCCAGCAGCCAGCCGGGACTAGCGCCCAATGAGCAGTTCTTC.

This clone was recorded only once. The V and J genes are TRBV3-1 (or the pseudogene TRBV3-2) and TRBJ1-6; D ambiguous. CDR3 length: 17 amino acids. The germline V gene encodes CDR1 LGHDT and CDR2 YNNKEL (reference sequence). V lost 4 bases and J 0 bases, leaving 13 bases between the germline ends. The CDR3 nucleotides read TGTGCCAGCAGCCCCCTTAGAGGGAGCTCCTATAATTCACCCCTCCACTTT. Amino acids: CASSPLRGSSYNSPLHF.

The gene calls are TRBV18 and TRBJ2-3; no clear D gene. The germline V gene has CDR1 KGHSH and CDR2 LQKENI. The CDR3 spans 12 residues. V was shortened by 6 bases and J by 2 bases, with 6 bases between the two germline ends. CDR3 sequence reads: CASSSFTDTQYF. As DNA, the CDR3 is TGTGCCAGCTCTTCTTTCACAGATACGCAGTATTTT.

This clone was seen just once. V gene TRBV9 combines with J gene TRBJ1-2; a weak D match, TRBD1 (6 bases). V lost 2 bases and J lost 6, with 11 bases in between. The germline gives CDR1 SGDLS, CDR2 YYNGEE. This CDR3 is built from 13 residues. CDR3: CASSVGPGDGYTF. The CDR3 region has the DNA TGTGCCAGCAGCGTGGGACCAGGGGATGGCTACACCTTC. The whole variable domain, filled in from reference TRBV9 and TRBJ1-2, reads DSGVTQTPKHLITATGQRVTLRCSPRSGDLSVYWYQQSLDQGLQFLIQYYNGEERAKGNILERFSAQQFPDLHSELNLSSLELGDSALYFCASSVGPGDGYTFGSGTRLTVV.

Comment on this clone: Different DNA sequences within this sample yield the same CDR3. The genes are TRBV4-3 and TRBJ2-7; 7 bases are shared with TRBD2. The germline V gene encodes CDR1 LGHNA and CDR2 YSLEER. Losses at the gene ends were 1 base for V and 0 bases for J; bases not matched to a gene: 0. This CDR3 has 14 residues. Here the CDR3 reads CASSQGGSSYEQYF. The CDR3 DNA reads as TGCGCCAGCAGCCAAGGCGGGAGCTCCTACGAGCAGTACTTC.

The table lists this clone with a count of one. The rearrangement joins TRBV12-3 or TRBV12-4 to TRBJ1-1; D might be TRBD1 (6 bases). The V gene lost 5 bases and the J gene lost 5 bases, with 12 bases spanning the gap. The CDR3 is 13 amino acids. This CDR3 reads CASSGPTGTEAFF. CDR3 nucleotides: TGTGCCAGCAGTGGCCCGACAGGTACTGAAGCTTTCTTT.

This clone was observed a few times. The genes are TRBV30 and TRBJ2-1, with D maybe TRBD2 (6 bases). CDR1 and CDR2 (germline): GTSNPN, SVGIG (reference sequence). Trimming cost V 0 bases and J 6 bases, with 15 bases left between them. This CDR3 is 15 amino acids long. The CDR3 spells CAWSVVAGRSNEQFF. DNA of the CDR3: TGTGCCTGGAGTGTGGTGGCGGGGAGGAGCAATGAGCAGTTCTTC.

The chain carries TRBV6-2 or TRBV6-3 and TRBJ2-5, with TRBD1 identical over 9 bases. CDR3 length: 16 amino acids. The germline V gene has CDR1 MNHEY and CDR2 SVGEGT. Germline trimming cut 6 bases from V and 4 bases from J; bases unmatched to any gene: 12. CDR3 nucleotide sequence: TGTGCCAGCAGCCGGAAGGACAGGGGAGGAGGAGAGACCCAGTACTTC. The encoded protein is CASSRKDRGGGETQYF.

The chain employs TRBV9 and TRBJ1-4; D may be TRBD1 (5 bases). Per germline, CDR1 SGDLS and CDR2 YYNGEE. The CDR3 loop spans 16 amino acids. Trimming stripped 2 bases from V and 2 bases from J, with 13 bases between. The CDR3, as DNA: TGTGCCAGCAGCGTCTCTAGGGGTGCGACTAATGAAAAACTGTTTTTT. This gives the protein CASSVSRGATNEKLFF.

Comment on this clone: A single base is all that separates this from a far larger clone, so a read error is likely. Distinct nucleotide sequences in the sample also encode this CDR3. The gene calls are TRBV28 and TRBJ2-7; tentative D call: TRBD1 (6 bases). Germline V gene lookup returns CDR1 MDHEN and CDR2 SYDVKM. With 5 bases removed from V and 3 bases from J, the gap between germline ends came to 8 bases. This CDR3 is 12 amino acids long. CDR3 coding DNA: TGTGCCAGCAGTCCGGACAGCTACGAGCAGTACTTC. It translates to CASSPDSYEQYF. The whole variable domain, filled in from reference TRBV28 and TRBJ2-7, reads DVKVTQSSRYLVKRTGEKVFLECVQDMDHENMFWYRQDPGLGLRLIYFSYDVKMKEKGDIPEGYSVSREKKERFSLILESASTNQTSMYLCASSPDSYEQYFGPGTRLTVT.

This clone was counted a single time. The rearrangement links TRBV18 to TRBJ2-5; the match to TRBD1 covers 8 bases. This CDR3 has 14 amino acids. Trimming removed 6 bases from V and 3 bases from J; junction bases left unmatched: 6. The germline V gene encodes CDR1 KGHSH and CDR2 LQKENI. CDR3 in DNA: TGTGCCAGCTCCCGGACAGGGAGAAAAGAGACCCAGTACTTC. As protein: CASSRTGRKETQYF.

The chain links TRBV18 to TRBJ1-1, with TRBD1 identical over 8 bases. CDR3 length equals 15 residues. Germline V CDR1 and CDR2: KGHSH, LQKENI. The V segment lost 0 bases and the J segment 8 bases; nucleotides outside the gene matches: 8. In nucleotides, the CDR3 is TGTGCCAGCTCACCACCTCCCTTCGGACAGGGAGAAGCTTTCTTT. Amino acid sequence: CASSPPPFGQGEAFF.

This chain connects TRBV27 to TRBJ1-2, with D unresolved. Trimming shortened V by 6 bases and J by 4 bases, and 15 bases separated the two germline ends. In germline, CDR1 is MNHEY, CDR2 SMNVEV (reference sequence). This CDR3 contains 14 residues. The CDR3 region has the DNA TGTGCCAGCAGCCCACAGAGGGATGGCTATGGCTACACCTTC. It specifies CASSPQRDGYGYTF.

CDR3 protein: CASSFLPAGVSEQFF. CDR3 nucleotides: TGTGCCAGCAGTTTTTTACCAGCGGGAGTAAGTGAGCAGTTCTTC. The rearrangement uses TRBV27 and TRBJ2-1; 8 positions agree with TRBD2. The CDR3 consists of 15 residues. V was clipped by 3 bases and J by 9 bases; unmatched bases: 10. From germline, CDR1 is MNHEY and CDR2 SMNVEV (reference sequence).

The J gene is TRBJ2-7, the V gene TRBV24-1; D is possibly TRBD1 (5 bases). The CDR3 contains 16 residues. In germline, CDR1 is KGHDR, CDR2 SFDVKD. The V and J ends lost 7 bases and 5 bases respectively, with 23 bases between them. The CDR3 spells CATRTPISREDDEQYF. The CDR3 coding sequence is TGTGCCACCAGGACCCCAATCTCCAGGGAAGACGACGAGCAGTACTTC.

This chain uses TRBV5-1 with TRBJ2-7; TRBD2 might be the D (7 bases). Germline CDR1 is SGHRS and CDR2 is YFSETQ. V was trimmed by 4 bases and J by 5 bases, leaving 16 bases between them. The CDR3 runs to 14 residues. The CDR3, as DNA: TGCGCCAGCAGCAGGGAGGGGGTGGAGGACGAGCAGTACTTC. It is translated as CASSREGVEDEQYF.

The chain couples TRBV3-1 (or the pseudogene TRBV3-2) to TRBJ2-7; tentatively, D is TRBD2 (7 bases). Germline lookup yields CDR1 LGHDT and CDR2 YNNKEL (reference sequence). The ends were cut back, 1 base at V and 5 bases at J, with 21 bases in the middle. The length of the CDR3 is 17 residues. CDR3 in DNA: TGTGCCAGCAGCCAAGTTTTTCGGACGGGGGGCGAGGACGAGCAGTACTTC. Its protein product is CASSQVFRTGGEDEQYF.